This TCR beta chain was retrieved from a study of cytomegalovirus exposure and HLA in healthy donors. The germline V gene has CDR1 MNHNS and CDR2 SASEGT. Unmatched junction bases numbered 10, after V lost 7 bases and J lost 6 bases. The CDR3 is made up of 15 amino acids. The PCR employed 60 Vbeta primers together with 13 Jbeta primers. TCRdb keeps only in-frame clones here, not all; method: immunoSEQ multiplex PCR. The sample holds about 140,000 clones, around two thirds seen once. Regarding this clone: What it binds is unknown. This sample includes further DNA sequences coding for the same CDR3.

Regarding the study as a whole: Prediction of most subjects' HLA-A and HLA-B alleles by TCR beta sequences was reportedly accurate. A few V segments could not be told apart, such as TRBV6-2 and TRBV6-3, and were left out. Per a later analysis, 18,000 or so TCR beta sequences showed association with HLA alleles at 0.05 false discovery rate. In presence/absence analyses, roughly uniform sequencing depth across donors was assumed.

The chain recombines TRBV6-1 with TRBJ2-3; 10 nucleotides line up with TRBD2. This TCR came from a man in his thirties or forties in good health and CMV-seropositive. Material for sequencing was PBMCs. For the CDR3, the DNA is TGTGCCAGCACCTCGAGGACTAGCGGAAGGGATACGCAGTATTTT. Its translation: CASTSRTSGRDTQYF.